This T cell receptor beta chain was sequenced during a study of CD8 T cells in ankylosing spondylitis. TCRdb called the 5' RACE reads again in MiXCR, with one record for every CDR3 protein. The data show 100,000 to 150,000 distinct CDR3 sequences, 7% seen once. Germline values: CDR1 MNHEY, CDR2 SVGAGI. Trimming removed 0 bases from V and 7 bases from J; junction bases left unmatched: 6. CDR3 length: 15 residues. At least ten counts were recorded for this clonotype. The TCR originated in a male donor with ankylosing spondylitis or in good health (not recorded which). The rearrangement joins TRBV6-5 to TRBJ1-5; 7 positions match TRBD1. The sample comprised blood, either unsorted or a sorted T cell fraction (not recorded which). The CDR3 sequence is CASSYSTGPGQPQHF. DNA for the CDR3: TGTGCCAGCAGTTACTCGACAGGGCCTGGGCAGCCCCAGCATTTT.